This TCR beta chain was recorded in a study of T-cell memory formation after mild COVID-19. Regarding the study as a whole: Memory sampled before infection contained some responding clones, suggesting cross-reactive memory joined.

Turning to this clonotype: Its antigen is currently unknown.

J was trimmed by 2 bases and V by 5 bases; bases with no gene match: 8. This CDR3 is built from 15 residues. One entry per CDR3 protein results from TCRdb running MiXCR on the 5' RACE reads. The sample consists of approximately 260,000 distinct CDR3 sequences, roughly 17% of them appearing once. V usage is TRBV12-3 or TRBV12-4 and J usage is TRBJ1-1; TRBD1 matches 7 bases. The source of this sequence is a man younger than 30 who had mild COVID-19 (a few samples of this study predate the infection). Cell type and time point are not known. Material: PBMCs or a T cell subset sorted from them (not recorded which). This CDR3 reads CASSASRGGNTEAFF. The CDR3 DNA sequence: TGTGCCAGCAGTGCCTCCAGGGGGGGAAACACTGAAGCTTTCTTT.